This is a list of T cell receptor beta chains from one sample in a study of beta chain features in type 1 diabetes. This table comes from immunoSEQ multiplex PCR, and its TCRdb copy is limited to in-frame clones, with some not included. The sample holds 350,000 to 450,000 clones, approximately 16% seen once. Sequenced: naive CD4+ T cells from blood. These receptors all come from a woman younger than 30 in good health. Each CDR3 is given with its conserved first and last residue. D genes are given only for firm matches. Expanded clones get a size class; other rows say once, few or many, or leave the size out.

clone_size: .
d_call: .
j_call: TRBJ1-1
v_call: TRBV15
cdr3_aa: CATSRDFPGRYTEAFF
cdr3_nt: TGTGCCACCAGCAGAGATTTTCCGGGGAGGTACACTGAAGCTTTCTTT

clone_size: .
d_call: TRBD2
j_call: TRBJ2-1
v_call: TRBV6-6
cdr3_aa: CASSYGGRGPYNEQFF
cdr3_nt: TGTGCCAGCAGTTATGGCGGGAGAGGTCCCTACAATGAGCAGTTCTTC

clone_size: .
d_call: .
j_call: TRBJ2-2
v_call: TRBV30
cdr3_aa: CAWSVTSPGELFF
cdr3_nt: TGTGCCTGGAGTGTAACTTCCCCCGGGGAGCTGTTTTTT

clone_size: few
d_call: TRBD2
j_call: TRBJ2-3
v_call: TRBV15
cdr3_aa: CATSILAGIADTQYF
cdr3_nt: TGTGCCACCAGCATACTAGCGGGAATAGCAGATACGCAGTATTTT

clone_size: .
d_call: TRBD2
j_call: TRBJ2-1
v_call: TRBV4-3
cdr3_aa: CASSLEVLAGRANYNEQFF
cdr3_nt: TGCGCCAGCAGCCTAGAAGTTTTAGCGGGAAGAGCCAACTACAATGAGCAGTTCTTC

clone_size: .
d_call: TRBD1
j_call: TRBJ1-4
v_call: TRBV30
cdr3_aa: CAWPGTGAYEKLFF
cdr3_nt: TGTGCCTGGCCCGGGACAGGGGCTTATGAAAAACTGTTTTTT

clone_size: .
d_call: .
j_call: TRBJ1-2
v_call: TRBV25-1
cdr3_aa: CASSLSGYYGYTF
cdr3_nt: TGTGCCAGCAGTCTTTCAGGGTACTATGGCTACACCTTC

clone_size: few
d_call: TRBD1
j_call: TRBJ1-5
v_call: TRBV11-2
cdr3_aa: CASSLQGANNQPQHF
cdr3_nt: TGTGCCAGCAGCTTACAGGGGGCTAACAATCAGCCCCAGCATTTT

clone_size: .
d_call: TRBD1
j_call: TRBJ2-1
v_call: TRBV7-6
cdr3_aa: CASSQDRGQEQFF
cdr3_nt: TGTGCCAGCAGCCAGGACAGGGGACAGGAGCAGTTCTTC

clone_size: .
d_call: .
j_call: TRBJ2-7
v_call: TRBV19
cdr3_aa: CASSFPVNEQYF
cdr3_nt: TGTGCCAGTAGTTTCCCAGTAAACGAGCAGTACTTC

clone_size: .
d_call: TRBD1
j_call: TRBJ1-3
v_call: TRBV7-8
cdr3_aa: CASSTTKTGAYGNTIYF
cdr3_nt: TGTGCCAGCAGCACTACCAAGACAGGGGCCTACGGAAACACCATATATTTT

clone_size: few
d_call: .
j_call: TRBJ1-1
v_call: TRBV5-1
cdr3_aa: CASSLGHQNTEAFF
cdr3_nt: TGCGCCAGCAGCCTGGGACATCAGAACACTGAAGCTTTCTTT

clone_size: .
d_call: .
j_call: TRBJ1-2
v_call: TRBV28
cdr3_aa: CASSNFYGYTF
cdr3_nt: TGTGCCAGCAGCAATTTCTATGGCTACACCTTC

clone_size: .
d_call: .
j_call: TRBJ1-1
v_call: TRBV4-1
cdr3_aa: CASSQDETTASPEAFF
cdr3_nt: TGCGCCAGCAGCCAAGACGAAACGACAGCTTCGCCTGAAGCTTTCTTT

clone_size: .
d_call: .
j_call: TRBJ1-2
v_call: TRBV18
cdr3_aa: CASSPSGNYGYTF
cdr3_nt: TGTGCCAGCTCACCCTCAGGGAACTATGGCTACACCTTC

clone_size: .
d_call: TRBD2
j_call: TRBJ2-7
v_call: TRBV5-1
cdr3_aa: CASSLGSIGGSNHEQYF
cdr3_nt: TGCGCCAGCAGCTTGGGGTCAATTGGCGGGAGTAACCACGAGCAGTACTTC

clone_size: few
d_call: .
j_call: TRBJ2-1
v_call: TRBV11-3
cdr3_aa: CASSLSRVPGNEQFF
cdr3_nt: TGTGCCAGCAGCTTGTCAAGGGTCCCGGGGAATGAGCAGTTCTTC

clone_size: .
d_call: TRBD2
j_call: TRBJ2-3
v_call: TRBV15
cdr3_aa: CATSRDARTSDPYF
cdr3_nt: TGTGCCACCAGCAGAGATGCCCGAACTAGCGATCCGTATTTT

clone_size: .
d_call: .
j_call: TRBJ2-5
v_call: TRBV5-6
cdr3_aa: CASSFRPGQETQYF
cdr3_nt: TGTGCCAGCAGCTTTCGGCCGGGACAAGAGACCCAGTACTTC

clone_size: few
d_call: TRBD2
j_call: TRBJ2-3
v_call: TRBV27
cdr3_aa: CASSLAGGTDTQYF
cdr3_nt: TGTGCCAGCAGTTTAGCGGGAGGGACGGATACGCAGTATTTT

clone_size: .
d_call: TRBD1
j_call: TRBJ2-6
v_call: TRBV28
cdr3_aa: CASNSRQGRNRANVLTF
cdr3_nt: TGTGCCAGCAACTCCCGACAGGGTAGAAATCGGGCCAACGTCCTGACTTTC

clone_size: .
d_call: .
j_call: TRBJ2-7
v_call: TRBV19
cdr3_aa: CASSTVRGLEQYF
cdr3_nt: TGTGCCAGTAGTACGGTTAGGGGCCTCGAGCAGTACTTC

clone_size: few
d_call: .
j_call: TRBJ2-3
v_call: TRBV4-2
cdr3_aa: CASSPQGIRSTDTQYF
cdr3_nt: TGTGCCAGCAGCCCACAGGGTATTCGTAGCACAGATACGCAGTATTTT

clone_size: once
d_call: .
j_call: TRBJ1-1
v_call: TRBV5-1
cdr3_aa: CASSSDSTGTEAFF
cdr3_nt: TGCGCCAGCAGCTCAGACTCTACGGGGACTGAAGCTTTCTTT

clone_size: few
d_call: TRBD1
j_call: TRBJ1-5
v_call: TRBV7-8
cdr3_aa: CASSRGQAGGPQHF
cdr3_nt: TGTGCCAGCAGCCGTGGACAGGCCGGTGGGCCCCAGCATTTT

clone_size: few
d_call: TRBD2
j_call: TRBJ2-1
v_call: TRBV19
cdr3_aa: CASSLYRTSAYNEQFF
cdr3_nt: TGTGCCAGTAGTCTATACCGGACTAGCGCGTACAATGAGCAGTTCTTC

clone_size: .
d_call: .
j_call: TRBJ2-3
v_call: TRBV21-1
cdr3_aa: CASSRLRTGSTDTQYF
cdr3_nt: TGTGCCAGCAGCCGGCTACGGACAGGGAGCACAGATACGCAGTATTTT

clone_size: .
d_call: TRBD2
j_call: TRBJ2-1
v_call: TRBV10-3
cdr3_aa: CAISGGLAGNNEQFF
cdr3_nt: TGTGCCATCAGTGGGGGACTAGCGGGAAACAATGAGCAGTTCTTC

clone_size: few
d_call: TRBD1
j_call: TRBJ1-5
v_call: TRBV19
cdr3_aa: CASAKGARGQPQHF
cdr3_nt: TGTGCCAGTGCCAAGGGGGCGCGGGGACAGCCCCAGCATTTT

clone_size: few
d_call: .
j_call: TRBJ2-7
v_call: TRBV28
cdr3_aa: CASSSPQAHSFYEQYF
cdr3_nt: TGTGCCAGCAGTTCGCCTCAGGCACACTCCTTCTACGAGCAGTACTTC

clone_size: .
d_call: .
j_call: TRBJ2-7
v_call: TRBV30
cdr3_aa: CAWSSAYEQYF
cdr3_nt: TGTGCCTGGAGTTCCGCCTACGAGCAGTACTTC

clone_size: few
d_call: .
j_call: TRBJ2-5
v_call: TRBV5-1
cdr3_aa: CASSPDMGTQYF
cdr3_nt: TGCGCCAGCAGCCCCGACATGGGGACCCAGTACTTC

clone_size: few
d_call: .
j_call: TRBJ1-1
v_call: TRBV15
cdr3_aa: CATSRGFPNSEAFF
cdr3_nt: TGTGCCACCAGCAGAGGTTTTCCGAACTCTGAAGCTTTCTTT

clone_size: .
d_call: TRBD2
j_call: TRBJ2-7
v_call: TRBV5-1
cdr3_aa: CASSLDLAGVYEQYF
cdr3_nt: TGCGCCAGCAGCTTGGATCTAGCGGGAGTCTACGAGCAGTACTTC

clone_size: .
d_call: .
j_call: TRBJ2-3
v_call: TRBV21-1
cdr3_aa: CASSGLAGYTDTQYF
cdr3_nt: TGTGCCAGCAGCGGACTAGCGGGGTACACAGATACGCAGTATTTT

clone_size: .
d_call: .
j_call: TRBJ2-1
v_call: TRBV2
cdr3_aa: CASTDRDSYNEQFF
cdr3_nt: TGTGCCAGCACCGACCGGGACTCCTACAATGAGCAGTTCTTC

clone_size: few
d_call: TRBD1
j_call: TRBJ2-7
v_call: TRBV2
cdr3_aa: CASSGDRYYEQYF
cdr3_nt: TGTGCCAGCAGTGGGGACAGGTACTACGAGCAGTACTTC

clone_size: .
d_call: TRBD2
j_call: TRBJ2-1
v_call: TRBV5-1
cdr3_aa: CASSQVAGPDNEQFF
cdr3_nt: TGCGCCAGCAGCCAAGTAGCGGGACCCGACAATGAGCAGTTCTTC

clone_size: .
d_call: .
j_call: TRBJ2-7
v_call: TRBV29-1
cdr3_aa: CSVSLSADSYEQYF
cdr3_nt: TGCAGCGTCTCCCTTTCTGCGGATTCCTACGAGCAGTACTTC

clone_size: .
d_call: .
j_call: TRBJ1-5
v_call: TRBV4-2
cdr3_aa: CASSGLGDSGIGGLQHF
cdr3_nt: TGTGCCAGCAGCGGGCTTGGGGATTCCGGCATCGGGGGGCTCCAGCATTTT

clone_size: .
d_call: .
j_call: TRBJ1-1
v_call: TRBV29-1
cdr3_aa: CSVVSVRNTEVFF
cdr3_nt: TGCAGCGTTGTTTCAGTCAGGAACACTGAAGTTTTCTTT

clone_size: .
d_call: TRBD2
j_call: TRBJ2-5
v_call: TRBV7-2
cdr3_aa: CASSLSTSGRAETQYF
cdr3_nt: TGTGCCAGCAGCTTATCGACTAGCGGGAGGGCAGAGACCCAGTACTTC

clone_size: few
d_call: .
j_call: TRBJ2-5
v_call: TRBV6-5
cdr3_aa: CASSSPDSPPVTQYF
cdr3_nt: TGTGCCAGCAGCTCCCCTGACAGTCCGCCAGTGACCCAGTACTTC

clone_size: .
d_call: TRBD1
j_call: TRBJ2-7
v_call: TRBV11-2
cdr3_aa: CASSPRTGSSYEQYF
cdr3_nt: TGTGCCAGCAGCCCCCGGACAGGGAGCTCCTACGAGCAGTACTTC

clone_size: few
d_call: TRBD2
j_call: TRBJ2-5
v_call: TRBV5-1
cdr3_aa: CASSLAGTNQETQYF
cdr3_nt: TGCGCCAGCAGCTTGGCCGGGACTAACCAAGAGACCCAGTACTTC

clone_size: .
d_call: TRBD1
j_call: TRBJ2-7
v_call: TRBV10-3
cdr3_aa: CAIRGDRNSYEQYF
cdr3_nt: TGTGCCATCAGGGGGGACAGGAACTCCTACGAGCAGTACTTC

clone_size: few
d_call: TRBD2
j_call: TRBJ2-7
v_call: TRBV7-9
cdr3_aa: CASSGGLAGVQRYEQYF
cdr3_nt: TGTGCCAGCAGCGGAGGACTAGCGGGAGTCCAACGCTACGAGCAGTACTTC

clone_size: .
d_call: .
j_call: TRBJ1-1
v_call: TRBV27
cdr3_aa: CASSLEALNTEAFF
cdr3_nt: TGTGCCAGCAGTTTAGAGGCGTTGAACACTGAAGCTTTCTTT

clone_size: few
d_call: .
j_call: TRBJ1-4
v_call: TRBV9
cdr3_aa: CASSPQTRTGEKLFF
cdr3_nt: TGTGCCAGCAGCCCCCAGACCCGAACGGGTGAAAAACTGTTTTTT

clone_size: .
d_call: TRBD1
j_call: TRBJ1-5
v_call: TRBV7-2
cdr3_aa: CASSNRGLSNQPQHF
cdr3_nt: TGTGCCAGCAGTAACAGGGGGCTGAGCAATCAGCCCCAGCATTTT

clone_size: .
d_call: TRBD2
j_call: TRBJ2-5
v_call: TRBV4-1
cdr3_aa: CASGTTTRETQYF
cdr3_nt: TGCGCTTCAGGGACTACCACCAGAGAGACCCAGTACTTC

clone_size: few
d_call: .
j_call: TRBJ2-5
v_call: TRBV4-1
cdr3_aa: CASSQGRAEETQYF
cdr3_nt: TGCGCCAGCAGCCAAGGCAGGGCAGAAGAGACCCAGTACTTC